By share of the sample, the clone carrying this T cell receptor gamma chain is medium-sized. This sample is drawn from a study of gamma delta lymphoproliferative disorders and STAT genes. TCRdb made new clone calls on the multiplex PCR reads using CATT. The sample consists of about 2,200 gamma-chain clones, approximately 12% of them appearing once. Germline CDR1 is VTNTFY and CDR2 is YDVSTARD (reference sequence). The CDR3 spans 20 residues. V trimming: 0 bases; J trimming: 2 bases; junction bases outside the gene matches: 22. Sequencing used genomic DNA taken from PBMCs of patients and controls. Specimen: blood. This TCR derives from a human donor in good health. V and J are TRGV3 and TRGJ1 or TRGJ2. In the absence of a J gene in TCRdb, the DNA was matched to germline to assign it here. Written as DNA, the CDR3 is TGTGCCACCTGGGACAGGCCTGGGATTGGTCCCCCCCGATATTATTATAAGAAACTCTTT. As protein: CATWDRPGIGPPRYYYKKLF.